A single sample is the source of the 10 T cell receptor beta chains below, sequenced in a study of T-cell memory formation after mild COVID-19. TCRdb re-analysed the 5' RACE reads in MiXCR, keeping a single row per CDR3 protein. The profile covers roughly 350,000 distinct CDR3 sequences, with under 25% appearing a single time and around 13% taken by the ten largest. The sequencing input was PBMCs or a T cell subset sorted from them (not recorded which). The receptors originated from an adult woman who had mild COVID-19 (a few samples of this study predate the infection). Cell type and time point are not known.

The chain links TRBV3-1 to TRBJ2-1; the D gene is possibly TRBD1 (6 bases). The germline CDR1 and CDR2 sequences are LGHDT and YNNKEL (reference sequence). Trimming took off 1 base at V and 9 bases at J, with 13 bases between the two ends. The CDR3 runs to 14 residues. The CDR3 protein is CASSQAGTPTEQFF. CDR3 coding DNA: TGTGCCAGCAGCCAAGCCGGGACACCTACTGAGCAGTTCTTC.

This clonotype has a handful of counts. V usage is TRBV5-5 and J usage is TRBJ2-7, with D possibly being TRBD1 (6 bases). Germline V gene lookup returns CDR1 SGHKS and CDR2 YYEKEE (reference sequence). Trimming removed 4 bases from V and 1 base from J, with 12 bases in between. The CDR3 is made up of 14 amino acids. The DNA for the CDR3 is TGTGCCAGCAGCCGGTCGACAGGTTCCTACGAGCAGTACTTC. Its protein product is CASSRSTGSYEQYF.

In this sample, this clonotype turned up a few times. The chain employs TRBV20-1 and TRBJ1-1; D might be TRBD1 (6 bases). Trimming took off 6 bases at V and 0 bases at J, with 14 bases between the two ends. This CDR3 is built from 14 residues. CDR1 and CDR2 (germline): DFQATT, SNEGSKA (reference sequence). CDR3: CSAQGTGMNTEAFF. The DNA of the CDR3 is TGCAGTGCGCAGGGGACCGGCATGAACACTGAAGCTTTCTTT.

For this clonotype: The junction and the germline gene differ at one end; a read error may be behind it. V is TRBV25-1 and J is TRBJ1-4, with D hard to call. The CDR3 has 14 residues. Germline V gives CDR1 MGHDK, CDR2 SYGVNS. The CDR3 loop is CASSELRLNKKLFF. The CDR3 DNA follows: TGTGCCAGCAGTGAATTGCGACTTAATAAAAAACTGTTTTTT.

Turning to this clonotype: One end of the junction does not line up with germline, which may come from a read error. The chain couples TRBV6-2 or TRBV6-3 to TRBJ1-2; D uncertain. Germline CDR1 MNHEY, CDR2 SVGEGT. This CDR3 region has 12 residues. CDR3 sequence (DNA): TGTGCCAGCAGTTTCGGGTCCTATGCCTACACCTTC. Translated: CASSFGSYAYTF.

This clonotype was found a few times. The V call is TRBV20-1, the J call TRBJ2-7, with 7 bases that match TRBD1. The J segment lost 0 bases and the V segment lost 2 bases, leaving 7 bases of the junction unmatched. Germline V gene lookup returns CDR1 DFQATT and CDR2 SNEGSKA (reference sequence). This CDR3 has 15 amino acids. The CDR3 loop reads CSARRQGGSSYEQYF. In DNA form, the CDR3 reads TGCAGTGCTAGACGACAGGGTGGTTCCTCCTACGAGCAGTACTTC.

There are a few counts of this clonotype. This chain connects TRBV19 to TRBJ1-4; perhaps TRBD1 as D (5 bases). The CDR3 covers 15 residues. The V gene's germline CDR1 is LNHDA and CDR2 SQIVND (reference sequence). The V end was cut by 10 bases, the J end by 0 bases, with 15 bases between. CDR3 region: CATSGTAATNEKLFF. The CDR3 DNA is TGTGCCACCTCCGGGACGGCTGCAACTAATGAAAAACTGTTTTTT.

The genes are TRBV18 and TRBJ1-1; weak D call: TRBD1 (5 bases). Trimming left V 3 bases short and J 0 bases short, with 8 bases between. This CDR3 is 14 amino acids long. The germline V gene has CDR1 KGHSH and CDR2 LQKENI. The CDR3 nucleotides read TGTGCCAGCTCACCGGGGGATGTGAACACTGAAGCTTTCTTT. It is translated as CASSPGDVNTEAFF.

This clonotype was recorded many times. The chain carries TRBV3-1 and TRBJ1-1; no clear D. CDR3 size: 14 residues. The germline V gene encodes CDR1 LGHDT and CDR2 YNNKEL (reference sequence). Trimming cost V 0 bases and J 6 bases, with 11 bases left between them. The DNA for the CDR3 is TGTGCCAGCAGCCAAGATTTAAAAGGGTCTGAAGCTTTCTTT. Protein: CASSQDLKGSEAFF.

The chain combines TRBV27 with TRBJ2-4; 9 nucleotides agree with TRBD1. There are 16 residues in the CDR3. The J segment lost 6 bases and the V segment lost 4 bases, leaving 10 bases of the junction unmatched. Per germline, CDR1 MNHEY and CDR2 SMNVEV (reference sequence). The CDR3 protein is CASSSRDREGGNIQYF. CDR3 in DNA: TGTGCCAGCAGTTCGCGGGACAGGGAGGGTGGAAACATTCAGTACTTC.